The sequence of this TCR beta chain was determined in a study of shared clonotypes between healthy human individuals. Overall study: There were three CD4 naive, three CD4 memory, two CD8 naive and one CD8 memory plates per donor.

Repertoires were generated with immunoSEQ multiplex PCR, while TCRdb's copy carries only in-frame clones and drops some. The sample yields some 2.4 million clones, approximately 93% seen once. Germline CDR1 is GTSNPN and CDR2 is SVGIG (reference sequence). Trimming stripped 3 bases from V and 3 bases from J, with 15 bases between. This CDR3 is built from 14 residues. Worth noting for this clone: Its antigen is unidentified.

General study results and limits: Only blood was sampled; tissue repertoires likely differ. Large sequencing depth failed to make sorted-subset sequencing complete, rarefaction showed.

The sequenced sample consisted of naive CD4+ T cells from PBMCs. Noted subset: CD45RA+ positively selected. The chain links TRBV30 to TRBJ2-7, with a tentative D call TRBD2 (5 bases). This clonotype originated in a man aged 18 to 35 in good health. Some clones in this sample may be carry-over from other donors' samples. In DNA form, the CDR3 reads TGTGCCTGGAGGGTAACGGGGATAAGCTACGAGCAGTACTTC. Translation gives CAWRVTGISYEQYF.